These 23 T cell receptor beta chains were sequenced from one sample in a study of T-cell reconstitution after alpha-beta-depleted transplantation in children. Library preparation (for TCRbeta) was performed with unique molecular identifiers. TCRdb used MiXCR to reprocess the PCR reads, holding one entry per CDR3 protein. The sample has about 980,000 distinct CDR3 sequences, less than 30% seen once; the top ten hold roughly 31%. The sample here was PBMCs, mostly from graft donor cells, taken 360 days after TCRalphabeta/CD19-depleted stem cell transplant. Receptor source: a boy under three years old who had a stem cell transplant for SCID, so the T cells may come from the graft donor.

J is TRBJ1-2 and V is TRBV5-5; no clear D gene. Trimming cost V 4 bases and J 7 bases, with 14 bases left between them. Germline V gives CDR1 SGHKS, CDR2 YYEKEE (reference sequence). The length of the CDR3 is 13 residues. CDR3 amino acids: CASSRAWDGGYTF. The CDR3 DNA sequence: TGTGCCAGCAGCCGTGCCTGGGATGGTGGCTACACCTTC.

This clonotype was picked up many times. This rearrangement joins TRBV12-3 or TRBV12-4 to TRBJ1-2, with 9 nucleotides matching TRBD1. This CDR3 is 13 amino acids long. With V trimmed by 3 bases and J by 4 bases, 0 bases remained unmatched. CDR3 protein: CASSLDRGYGYTF. CDR3 sequence (DNA): TGTGCCAGCAGTTTGGACAGGGGCTATGGCTACACCTTC.

The genes are TRBV7-9 and TRBJ2-3; D is unclear. Germline V CDR1 and CDR2: SEHNR, FQNEAQ (reference sequence). The CDR3 has 14 residues. The V gene lost 5 bases and the J gene lost 0 bases, with 9 bases spanning the gap. The CDR3 nucleotides read TGTGCCAGCAGCCACAGCCCTAGCACAGATACGCAGTATTTT. It specifies CASSHSPSTDTQYF.

This chain uses TRBV20-1 with TRBJ2-7; 7 bases map to TRBD1. The CDR3 spans 12 residues. Trimming took 6 bases from V and 5 from J; bases not matched to a gene: 7. Looked up from germline, CDR1 is DFQATT and CDR2 is SNEGSKA (reference sequence). The CDR3 spells CSATTGINEQYF. Written as DNA, the CDR3 is TGCAGTGCCACGACAGGGATAAACGAGCAGTACTTC.

The chain employs TRBV29-1 and TRBJ2-1; TRBD2 matches at 10 bases. CDR3 size: 15 residues. Germline lookup yields CDR1 SQVTM and CDR2 ANQGSEA. The trim removed 5 bases at V and 4 bases at J, leaving 8 bases unmatched. This chain's CDR3 is CSVSLAGALYNEQFF. CDR3 coding DNA: TGCAGCGTTTCGCTAGCGGGGGCCCTATACAATGAGCAGTTCTTC.

This clonotype was found a few times. Here the CDR3 DNA reads TGCGCCAGCAGCCAAGTCTCGAGAGGCACTGAAGCTTTCTTT. Its translation is CASSQVSRGTEAFF. The V and J genes are TRBV4-1 and TRBJ1-1; unclear D gene. This CDR3 is built from 14 residues. The germline CDR1 and CDR2 sequences are MGHRA and YSYEKL. The V gene lost 1 base and the J gene lost 4 bases, with 10 bases spanning the gap.

The chain is built from TRBV7-2 and TRBJ2-1; D is possibly TRBD1 or TRBD2 (5 bases each). V lost 2 bases and J lost 9, with 17 bases in between. Germline lookup yields CDR1 SGHTA and CDR2 FQGNSA. CDR3 size: 15 residues. The CDR3 is CASSLFPSNGAEQFF. The CDR3 nucleotides read TGTGCCAGCAGCTTATTCCCGAGTAACGGGGCTGAGCAGTTCTTC.

The V and J genes are TRBV2 and TRBJ2-5; no reliable D call. Germline V gene data show CDR1 as SNHLY and CDR2 as FYNNEI. The CDR3 covers 14 residues. V lost 5 bases and J lost 5, with 15 bases in between. The CDR3 loop is CASSFGESRETQYF. The CDR3 bases are TGTGCCAGCAGTTTCGGAGAGTCGCGGGAGACCCAGTACTTC. The entire variable domain, with the rest obtained from reference TRBV2 and TRBJ2-5, is as follows: EPEVTQTPSHQVTQMGQEVILRCVPISNHLYFYWYRQILGQKVEFLVSFYNNEISEKSEIFDDQFSVERPDGSNFTLKIRSTKLEDSAMYFCASSFGESRETQYFGPGTRLLVL.

V gene TRBV7-8 combines with J gene TRBJ2-1; 8 bases line up with TRBD2. This CDR3 spans 13 amino acids. The germline gives CDR1 SGHVS, CDR2 FQNEAQ. Trimming removed 6 bases from V and 6 bases from J; junction bases left unmatched: 4. The CDR3 region has the DNA TGTGCCAGCAGAACCACTAGCGGCAATGAGCAGTTCTTC. Its translation is CASRTTSGNEQFF.

This clonotype has a handful of counts. V and J are TRBV12-5 and TRBJ2-5, with D possibly being TRBD1 or TRBD2 (6 bases each). V dropped 5 bases and J dropped 5 bases, with 18 bases sitting between them. Germline loops: CDR1 LGHNT, CDR2 FRNRAP. The CDR3 consists of 15 residues. CDR3 in DNA: TGTGCTAGTGGTCTGGGGGGCCACAATAAGGAGACCCAGTACTTC. The encoded protein is CASGLGGHNKETQYF.

The rearrangement links TRBV15 to TRBJ2-3; D not resolved. Trimming took 1 base from V and 5 from J, leaving 1 base between them. The CDR3 covers 11 residues. Germline-derived CDR1 and CDR2 are LNHNV and YYDKDF (reference sequence). The DNA of the CDR3 is TGTGCCACCAGCAGAGTAGATACGCAGTATTTT. It translates to CATSRVDTQYF.

The sample holds one count of this clonotype. The rearrangement links TRBV11-2 to TRBJ2-7; 9 bases line up with TRBD1. There are 15 residues in the CDR3. V shed 4 bases, J shed 3 bases, and the junction held 7 bases outside the gene matches. Germline V CDR1 and CDR2: SGHAT, FQNNGV. The CDR3 region has the DNA TGTGCCAGCAGCTCCCGACAGGGGGACCTCTACGAGCAGTACTTC. Translating it yields CASSSRQGDLYEQYF.

This clonotype was observed a few times. This sequence joins TRBV3-1 and TRBJ1-3; D ambiguous. Trimming took off 1 base at V and 0 bases at J, with 7 bases between the two ends. The CDR3 sequence is 15 residues long. CDR1 and CDR2 from the germline V gene are LGHDT and YNNKEL (reference sequence). CDR3 amino acids: CASSQVSASGNTIYF. In DNA form, the CDR3 reads TGTGCCAGCAGCCAAGTCTCAGCCTCTGGAAACACCATATATTTT.

J is TRBJ2-5 and V is TRBV29-1, with 9 positions matching TRBD1. The CDR3 contains 13 residues. V lost 7 bases, J lost 5 bases, and 8 bases stayed unmatched. Per the germline V gene, CDR1 is SQVTM and CDR2 is ANQGSEA. The CDR3 DNA reads TGCAGCGGTGGGGACAGGGTAGGGGAGACCCAGTACTTC. This gives the protein CSGGDRVGETQYF. Full variable domain (rest looked up from reference TRBV29-1 and TRBJ2-5): SAVISQKPSRDICQRGTSLTIQCQVDSQVTMMFWYRQQPGQSLTLIATANQGSEATYESGFVIDKFPISRPNLTFSTLTVSNMSPEDSSIYLCSGGDRVGETQYFGPGTRLLVL.

A few counts support this clonotype. The V call is TRBV15, the J call TRBJ2-5, with D possibly called TRBD1 or TRBD2 (6 bases each). Trimming stripped 1 base from V and 2 bases from J, with 11 bases between. Germline lookup yields CDR1 LNHNV and CDR2 YYDKDF (reference sequence). The CDR3 is 15 residues long. The CDR3 bases are TGTGCCACCAGCAGAGTCGGGGGCGTACAAGAGACCCAGTACTTC. Amino acid sequence: CATSRVGGVQETQYF.

This clonotype was seen more than once but under ten times. This chain joins TRBV5-5 and TRBJ2-3; TRBD1 is a possible D gene (5 bases). Germline V gene data show CDR1 as SGHKS and CDR2 as YYEKEE (reference sequence). The length of the CDR3 is 15 residues. V lost 1 base and J 2 bases, leaving 11 bases between the germline ends. Here the CDR3 reads CASSLRQPVTDTQYF. The CDR3 DNA sequence: TGTGCCAGCAGCTTGAGACAGCCAGTCACAGATACGCAGTATTTT. The whole variable domain, filled in from reference TRBV5-5 and TRBJ2-3, reads DAGVTQSPTHLIKTRGQQVTLRCSPISGHKSVSWYQQVLGQGPQFIFQYYEKEERGRGNFPDRFSARQFPNYSSELNVNALLLGDSALYLCASSLRQPVTDTQYFGPGTRLTVL.

The chain combines TRBV5-1 with TRBJ2-5, with a tentative D call TRBD2 (5 bases). Trimming cost V 5 bases and J 0 bases, with 11 bases left between them. Germline V gene lookup returns CDR1 SGHRS and CDR2 YFSETQ. CDR3 length equals 14 residues. The CDR3 region has the DNA TGCGCCAGCAGTGTTTTGAGGGACCAAGAGACCCAGTACTTC. Its translation: CASSVLRDQETQYF.

This chain uses TRBV29-1 with TRBJ1-4; D is ambiguous. Trimming pared 3 bases from V and 11 bases from J, leaving 10 bases between. Germline CDR1 reads SQVTM; CDR2 reads ANQGSEA. This CDR3 is 11 amino acids long. The CDR3 sequence: CSVETARKLFF. In nucleotides, the CDR3 is TGCAGCGTTGAGACCGCTAGGAAACTGTTTTTT.

This CDR3 reads CASSTGTGLEAFF. Written as DNA, the CDR3 is TGTGCCAGCAGTACCGGGACAGGACTTGAAGCTTTCTTT. The chain uses TRBV12-3 or TRBV12-4 and TRBJ1-1, with 8 bases lining up with TRBD1. This CDR3 is 13 amino acids long. V lost 5 bases and J lost 7; bases outside the gene matches: 6.

J is TRBJ2-5 and V is TRBV11-2; D is perhaps TRBD1 (6 bases). V was clipped by 3 bases and J by 5 bases, with 16 bases between them. The CDR3 covers 15 residues. Germline V gene lookup returns CDR1 SGHAT and CDR2 FQNNGV. The CDR3 here is CASSLLTGLWETQYF. As DNA, the CDR3 is TGTGCCAGCAGCTTGCTCACAGGGTTATGGGAGACCCAGTACTTC. The variable domain in full, completed from reference TRBV11-2 and TRBJ2-5, reads EAGVAQSPRYKIIEKRQSVAFWCNPISGHATLYWYQQILGQGPKLLIQFQNNGVVDDSQLPKDRFSAERLKGVDSTLKIQPAKLEDSAVYLCASSLLTGLWETQYFGPGTRLLVL.

This chain links TRBV20-1 with TRBJ2-2; 9 bases align to TRBD2. The CDR3 totals 17 residues. Germline V CDR1 and CDR2: DFQATT, SNEGSKA (reference sequence). After removal of 6 bases from V and 2 bases from J, the junction contained 13 bases not matched to a gene. CDR3 sequence reads: CSAGEPSGGLNTGELFF. CDR3 sequence (DNA): TGCAGTGCCGGGGAGCCCAGCGGGGGGCTTAACACCGGGGAGCTGTTTTTT.

The gene calls are TRBV21-1 and TRBJ2-1; the table's D call of TRBD2 was not tested on the DNA. TRBV21-1 is labeled a pseudogene. There are 22 residues in the CDR3. CDR3 sequence (DNA): TGTGCCAGCAGTCGCGAAGAACCGGGACTAGCGGGGGGCGGGACCTCCTACAATGAGCAGTTCTTC. This translates into CASSREEPGLAGGGTSYNEQFF.

This chain connects TRBV12-3 or TRBV12-4 to TRBJ1-1; 10 bases map to TRBD1. Losses at the gene ends were 8 bases for V and 1 base for J; bases not matched to a gene: 7. The CDR3 extends over 15 amino acids. The CDR3 coding sequence is TGTGCCAGCCGACTGCGGACAGGGGGGAACACTGAAGCTTTCTTT. It codes for CASRLRTGGNTEAFF.